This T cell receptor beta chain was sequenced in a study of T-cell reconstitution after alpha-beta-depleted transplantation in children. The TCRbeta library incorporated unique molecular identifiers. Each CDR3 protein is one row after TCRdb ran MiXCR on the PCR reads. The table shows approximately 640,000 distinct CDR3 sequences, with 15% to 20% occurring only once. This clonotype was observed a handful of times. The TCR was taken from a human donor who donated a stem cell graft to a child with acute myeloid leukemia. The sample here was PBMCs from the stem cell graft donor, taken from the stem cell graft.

The CDR3 spells CASRGRETGELFF. The CDR3 nucleotides are TGCGCCAGCAGGGGAAGGGAAACCGGGGAGCTGTTTTTT. The chain is built from TRBV4-1 and TRBJ2-2; D gene unclear. The germline gives CDR1 MGHRA, CDR2 YSYEKL. Trimming removed 6 bases at V and 5 bases at J, with 10 bases between. This CDR3 comprises 13 residues.